The 29 T cell receptor beta chains below were found in one sample sequenced in a study of CD8 T cells in ankylosing spondylitis. Study conclusions and caveats: It appeared that ankylosing spondylitis blood was characterized by a TCR beta motif of under ten highly homologous variants.

One entry per CDR3 protein, called by TCRdb with MiXCR from the 5' RACE reads. This sample has under 450,000 distinct CDR3 sequences, with over 15% found just once. These TCRs are of unknown antigen specificity. The sample was blood, either unsorted or a sorted T cell fraction (not recorded which). These receptor sequences come from a male donor with ankylosing spondylitis.

CDR3 sequence: CAWSAAIGTQYF. The CDR3 DNA follows: TGTGCCTGGAGTGCGGCCATCGGGACCCAGTACTTC. The genes are TRBV30 and TRBJ2-5; no clear D. Germline loops: CDR1 GTSNPN, CDR2 SVGIG (reference sequence). The V gene lost 1 base and the J gene lost 7 bases, with 10 bases spanning the gap. The CDR3 has 12 amino acids.

V usage is TRBV11-2 and J usage is TRBJ2-7, with D uncertain. The germline V and J ends were trimmed by 5 bases and 0 bases, with 11 bases remaining between them. This CDR3 is 14 amino acids long. Germline V lookup: CDR1 SGHAT, CDR2 FQNNGV. The CDR3 sequence is CASSPQTLSYEQYF. In DNA, the CDR3 is TGTGCCAGCAGCCCACAGACTCTCTCCTACGAGCAGTACTTC.

With regard to this clonotype: The CDR3 does not end in the conserved phenylalanine or tryptophan, so this is likely a read error. The V and J genes are TRBV12-3 or TRBV12-4 and TRBJ1-3; possible D gene TRBD1, 6 bases. The CDR3 runs 14 residues. The ends were cut back, 6 bases at V and 6 bases at J, with 15 bases in the middle. CDR3 sequence: CASRPTGGLNTIYL. The CDR3 nucleotides read TGTGCCAGCAGGCCCACGGGGGGCCTAAACACCATATATTTG.

This clonotype appeared a few times. V usage is TRBV11-1 and J usage is TRBJ2-6; D gene unclear. Germline V gives CDR1 SGHAT, CDR2 FQDESV (reference sequence). The germline V and J ends were trimmed by 1 base and 2 bases, with 6 bases remaining between them. This CDR3 spans 15 amino acids. CDR3 protein: CASSLGPAGANVLTF. The CDR3 bases are TGTGCCAGCAGCTTAGGCCCAGCTGGGGCCAACGTCCTGACTTTC.

The chain uses TRBV2 and TRBJ2-3; 9 bases agree with TRBD2. The CDR3 is 15 residues long. Germline V CDR1 and CDR2: SNHLY, FYNNEI. V dropped 6 bases and J dropped 8; count of bases not matched to a gene: 12. The CDR3 here is CASRKTSGDTGTQYF. Written as DNA, the CDR3 is TGTGCCAGCAGGAAGACTAGCGGAGACACGGGTACGCAGTATTTT.

This clonotype was found a few times. J is TRBJ1-1 and V is TRBV28; D gene uncertain. Germline values: CDR1 MDHEN, CDR2 SYDVKM. V dropped 5 bases and J dropped 5 bases, with 24 bases sitting between them. The CDR3 has 17 residues. In nucleotides, the CDR3 is TGTGCCAGCAGTCCGTCTTTAGGGTGGGCGGGGAGGACTGAAGCTTTCTTT. Translation: CASSPSLGWAGRTEAFF.

This clonotype was observed at least ten times. The chain couples TRBV12-3 or TRBV12-4 to TRBJ1-4; D is ambiguous. The CDR3 totals 16 residues. V lost 5 bases and J lost 2, with 15 bases in between. The CDR3 bases are TGTGCCAGCAGTCGAATGGTCGGCATCACTAATGAAAAACTGTTTTTT. Translation gives CASSRMVGITNEKLFF.

This clonotype has a handful of counts. The chain employs TRBV4-3 and TRBJ1-4; no clear D gene. The CDR3 is made up of 16 amino acids. Trimming stripped 0 bases from V and 0 bases from J, with 8 bases between. CDR1 and CDR2 from the germline V gene are LGHNA and YSLEER. CDR3 region: CASSQDPPPTNEKLFF. CDR3 in DNA: TGCGCCAGCAGCCAAGACCCCCCACCAACTAATGAAAAACTGTTTTTT.

In its sample, this clonotype was seen many times. The chain couples TRBV29-1 to TRBJ2-2, with D perhaps matching TRBD2 (5 bases). Deletions cut 4 bases from V and 3 bases from J, with 12 bases between. CDR1 is SQVTM and CDR2 is ANQGSEA in the germline V gene. The CDR3 covers 14 residues. For the CDR3, the DNA is TGCAGCGTTGGAGAGGGTTCGGACACCGGGGAGCTGTTTTTT. Translation gives CSVGEGSDTGELFF.

The chain links TRBV4-3 to TRBJ2-1, with 8 nucleotides matching TRBD2. The J segment lost 9 bases and the V segment lost 4 bases, leaving 8 bases of the junction unmatched. The CDR3 loop spans 14 amino acids. From germline, CDR1 is LGHNA and CDR2 YSLEER. The CDR3 spells CASSLGTSWGEQFF. CDR3 in DNA: TGCGCCAGCAGCCTGGGGACTAGTTGGGGTGAGCAGTTCTTC.

For this clonotype: A much larger clone differs from this one at a single base, so this may be a read error. CDR3 bases: TGTGCCAGCAGTCGTTCAGGGGAGAACACTGAAGCTTCCTTT. This sequence encodes CASSRSGENTEASF. V usage is TRBV6-1 and J usage is TRBJ1-1, with a weak D call TRBD1 (6 bases). Germline-derived CDR1 and CDR2 are MNHNS and SASEGT. The CDR3 has 14 amino acids.

This clonotype was found once. This sequence joins TRBV29-1 and TRBJ2-2; D is perhaps TRBD1 (6 bases). The germline CDR1 and CDR2 sequences are SQVTM and ANQGSEA. With 5 bases removed from V and 4 bases from J, the gap between germline ends came to 8 bases. The CDR3 sequence is 12 residues long. The CDR3 spells CSVNRATGELFF. CDR3 sequence (DNA): TGCAGCGTTAACAGGGCCACCGGGGAGCTGTTTTTT.

This clonotype was observed a handful of times. CDR3 sequence reads: CASSRGGDSYNEQFF. The CDR3 DNA is TGCGCCAGCAGCCGGGGCGGGGACTCCTACAATGAGCAGTTCTTC. The rearrangement links TRBV5-1 to TRBJ2-1; a weak D match, TRBD2 (6 bases). The CDR3 loop spans 15 amino acids. CDR1 and CDR2 from the germline V gene are SGHRS and YFSETQ. Between the trimmed V and J ends, which lost 4 bases and 0 bases, there was a span of 11 bases.

This clonotype was seen only a few times. This chain uses TRBV20-1 with TRBJ2-2; possibly TRBD2 for D (6 bases). Germline lookup yields CDR1 DFQATT and CDR2 SNEGSKA (reference sequence). Trimming pared 3 bases from V and 2 bases from J, leaving 10 bases between. The CDR3 has 14 residues. The chain's CDR3 is CSARAGLNTGELFF. In DNA, the CDR3 is TGCAGTGCTAGGGCGGGACTTAACACCGGGGAGCTGTTTTTT.

Concerning this clonotype itself: A read error is possible here, since a much larger clone lies one base away. V is TRBV14 and J is TRBJ2-1, with 10 bases matching TRBD2. CDR1 and CDR2 from the germline V gene are SGHDN and FVKESK. The CDR3 spans 14 residues. For the CDR3, the DNA is TGTGCCAGCGGAATAGCGGGGGGATACAATGAGCAGTTATTC. Translated: CASGIAGGYNEQLF.

V gene TRBV18 combines with J gene TRBJ2-3, with a possible D match to TRBD2 (5 bases). Germline lookup yields CDR1 KGHSH and CDR2 LQKENI. Deletions cut 4 bases from V and 4 bases from J, with 18 bases between. The CDR3 contains 16 residues. The CDR3 loop is CASSRDWGAGADTQYF. CDR3 sequence (DNA): TGTGCCAGCTCACGGGATTGGGGAGCAGGCGCAGATACGCAGTATTTT.

This clonotype has ten or more counts. The V and J genes are TRBV20-1 and TRBJ2-5; 7 nucleotides align to TRBD2. The CDR3 loop spans 12 amino acids. V lost 6 bases and J lost 2; bases outside the gene matches: 3. CDR1 and CDR2 (germline): DFQATT, SNEGSKA (reference sequence). The CDR3, as DNA: TGCAGTGCAAAGCGGGGTCAAGAGACCCAGTACTTC. Translating it yields CSAKRGQETQYF.

J is TRBJ2-1 and V is TRBV10-1, with TRBD1 identical over 7 bases. This CDR3 contains 12 residues. CDR1 is WNHNN and CDR2 is SYGVQD in the germline V gene (reference sequence). With V trimmed by 10 bases and J by 8 bases, 8 bases remained unmatched. The CDR3 DNA reads as TGCGCCAACCAGACAGGGTCGTATGAGCAGTTCTTC. It encodes CANQTGSYEQFF.

V and J are TRBV3-1 and TRBJ2-2; 10 bases match TRBD2. The CDR3 loop spans 17 amino acids. In germline, CDR1 is LGHDT, CDR2 YNNKEL (reference sequence). V gave up 4 bases and J gave up 5 bases; unmatched junction bases: 10. The CDR3 protein is CASSRLTSGDGTGELFF. The CDR3 nucleotides read TGTGCCAGCAGCCGGCTTACTAGCGGGGATGGGACCGGGGAGCTGTTTTTT.

The V call is TRBV19, the J call TRBJ1-5; TRBD1 is a possible D gene (6 bases). Trimming took off 3 bases at V and 0 bases at J, with 18 bases between the two ends. The CDR3 is 18 amino acids. From germline, CDR1 is LNHDA and CDR2 SQIVND (reference sequence). In DNA form, the CDR3 reads TGTGCCAGTAGTATCGCCCCCATTCAGGGGTATAGCAATCAGCCCCAGCATTTT. Amino acids: CASSIAPIQGYSNQPQHF.

The V and J genes are TRBV5-1 and TRBJ2-1; 11 bases fit TRBD1. The V segment lost 4 bases and the J segment 6 bases; nucleotides outside the gene matches: 3. Germline V CDR1 and CDR2: SGHRS, YFSETQ. The CDR3 spans 14 residues. CDR3 nucleotides: TGCGCCAGCAGCAACGGGACAGGGGGCAATGAGCAGTTCTTC. Residues: CASSNGTGGNEQFF.

The rearrangement uses TRBV29-1 and TRBJ2-3; no clear D. Germline V gene data show CDR1 as SQVTM and CDR2 as ANQGSEA. The ends were cut back, 2 bases at V and 1 base at J, with 4 bases in the middle. The CDR3 runs 12 residues. CDR3 coding DNA: TGCAGCGTTGAATCCCGCACAGATACGCAGTATTTT. It yields the protein CSVESRTDTQYF.

The CDR3 spells CASSLPTGPGGYTF. In DNA form, the CDR3 reads TGTGCCAGCTCACTTCCGACAGGGCCGGGAGGCTACACCTTC. The chain joins TRBV18 to TRBJ1-2; 7 bases map to TRBD1. Germline-derived CDR1 and CDR2 are KGHSH and LQKENI. The CDR3 runs 14 residues. With 4 bases clipped from V and 8 bases from J, the junction kept 10 bases outside the gene matches.

This clonotype has more than one count but fewer than ten. This chain joins TRBV6-1 and TRBJ1-5; a possible D gene is TRBD1 (5 bases). The germline gives CDR1 MNHNS, CDR2 SASEGT. The germline V and J ends were trimmed by 8 bases and 2 bases, with 10 bases remaining between them. CDR3 length equals 13 residues. The CDR3 nucleotides read TGTGCCAGCGGGGGGTGGGGCAATCAGCCCCAGCATTTT. It specifies CASGGWGNQPQHF.

The chain has TRBV28 and TRBJ1-6, with 7 bases fitting TRBD1. Per germline, CDR1 MDHEN and CDR2 SYDVKM. CDR3 length equals 14 residues. J lost 7 bases, V lost 7 bases, and 7 bases had no gene match. In DNA, the CDR3 is TGTGCCAGCAATTGGGGGACAGCAAATTCACCCCTCCACTTT. Translating gives CASNWGTANSPLHF.

Only a few counts were recorded for this clonotype. The chain is built from TRBV7-2 and TRBJ2-5; the D is unclear. Germline lookup yields CDR1 SGHTA and CDR2 FQGNSA. Trimming took 5 bases from V and 4 from J, leaving 14 bases between them. The length of the CDR3 is 14 residues. The CDR3, as DNA: TGTGCCAGCAGCCAACTGGTGGGCGGAGAGACCCAGTACTTC. This translates into CASSQLVGGETQYF.

V and J are TRBV20-1 and TRBJ2-1; a possible D gene is TRBD2 (7 bases). CDR1 and CDR2 (germline): DFQATT, SNEGSKA (reference sequence). The CDR3 extends over 14 amino acids. V was trimmed by 5 bases and J by 5 bases, leaving 16 bases between them. The chain's CDR3 is CSAPSPGGNNEQFF. The CDR3 DNA reads TGCAGTGCTCCCTCGCCGGGGGGCAACAATGAGCAGTTCTTC.

The rearrangement links TRBV19 to TRBJ1-5, with 7 nucleotides matching TRBD1. Germline V gene data show CDR1 as LNHDA and CDR2 as SQIVND (reference sequence). J was trimmed by 6 bases and V by 9 bases; bases with no gene match: 8. The CDR3 is 13 residues long. The chain's CDR3 is CASWAPGGQPQHF. Here the CDR3 DNA reads TGTGCCAGCTGGGCCCCAGGGGGTCAGCCCCAGCATTTT.

In this sample, this clonotype turned up a few times. J is TRBJ1-4 and V is TRBV28, with D tentatively TRBD1 (6 bases). Trimming removed 3 bases from V and 3 bases from J, with 17 bases in between. CDR1 MDHEN and CDR2 SYDVKM come from the germline V gene. This CDR3 is built from 17 residues. The CDR3 loop is CASSFSWGKGANEKLFF. For the CDR3, the DNA is TGTGCCAGCAGTTTTTCATGGGGGAAGGGGGCTAATGAAAAACTGTTTTTT.